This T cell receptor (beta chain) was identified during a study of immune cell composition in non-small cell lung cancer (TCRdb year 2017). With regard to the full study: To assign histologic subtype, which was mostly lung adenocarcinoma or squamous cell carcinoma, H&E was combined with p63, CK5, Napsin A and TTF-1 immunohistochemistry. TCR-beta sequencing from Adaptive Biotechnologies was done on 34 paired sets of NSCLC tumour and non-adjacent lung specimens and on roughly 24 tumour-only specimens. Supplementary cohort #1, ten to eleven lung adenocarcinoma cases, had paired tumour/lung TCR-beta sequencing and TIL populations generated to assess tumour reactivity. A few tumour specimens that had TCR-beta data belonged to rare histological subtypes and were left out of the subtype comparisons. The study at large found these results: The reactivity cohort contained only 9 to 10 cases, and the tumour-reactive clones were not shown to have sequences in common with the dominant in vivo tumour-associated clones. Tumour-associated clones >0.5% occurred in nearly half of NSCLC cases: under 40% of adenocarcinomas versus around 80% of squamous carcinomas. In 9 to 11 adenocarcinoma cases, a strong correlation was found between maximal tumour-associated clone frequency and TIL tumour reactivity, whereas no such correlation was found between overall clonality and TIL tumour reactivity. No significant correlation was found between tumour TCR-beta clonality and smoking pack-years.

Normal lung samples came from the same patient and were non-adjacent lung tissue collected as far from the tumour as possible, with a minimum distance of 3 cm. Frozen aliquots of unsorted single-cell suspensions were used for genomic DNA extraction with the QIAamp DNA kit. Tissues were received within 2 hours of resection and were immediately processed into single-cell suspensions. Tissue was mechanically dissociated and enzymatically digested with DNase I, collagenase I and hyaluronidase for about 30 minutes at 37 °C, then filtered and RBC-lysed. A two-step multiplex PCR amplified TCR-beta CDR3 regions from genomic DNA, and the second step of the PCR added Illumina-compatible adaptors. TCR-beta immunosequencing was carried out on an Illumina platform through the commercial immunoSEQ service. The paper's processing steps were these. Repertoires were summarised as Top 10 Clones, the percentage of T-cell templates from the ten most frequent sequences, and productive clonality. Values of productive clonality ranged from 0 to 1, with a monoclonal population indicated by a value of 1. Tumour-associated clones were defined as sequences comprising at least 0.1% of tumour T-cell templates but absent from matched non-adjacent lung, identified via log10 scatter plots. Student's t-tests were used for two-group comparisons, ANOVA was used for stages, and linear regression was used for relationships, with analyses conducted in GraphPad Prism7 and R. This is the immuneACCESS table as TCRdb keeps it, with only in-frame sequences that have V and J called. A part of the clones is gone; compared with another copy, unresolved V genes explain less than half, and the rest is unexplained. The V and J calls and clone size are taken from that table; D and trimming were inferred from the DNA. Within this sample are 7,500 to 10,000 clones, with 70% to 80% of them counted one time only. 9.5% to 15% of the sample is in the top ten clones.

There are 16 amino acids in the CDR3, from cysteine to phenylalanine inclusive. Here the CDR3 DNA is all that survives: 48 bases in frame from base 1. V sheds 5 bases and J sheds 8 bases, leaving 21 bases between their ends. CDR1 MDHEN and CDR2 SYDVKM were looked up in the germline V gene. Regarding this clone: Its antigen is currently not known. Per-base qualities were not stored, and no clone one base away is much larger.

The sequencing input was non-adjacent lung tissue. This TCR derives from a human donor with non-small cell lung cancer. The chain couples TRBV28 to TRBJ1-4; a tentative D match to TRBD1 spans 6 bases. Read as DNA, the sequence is TGTGCCAGCAGTCGGCTTTCAGTGGGGCAGGGGGAAAAACTGTTTTTT. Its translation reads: CASSRLSVGQGEKLFF.